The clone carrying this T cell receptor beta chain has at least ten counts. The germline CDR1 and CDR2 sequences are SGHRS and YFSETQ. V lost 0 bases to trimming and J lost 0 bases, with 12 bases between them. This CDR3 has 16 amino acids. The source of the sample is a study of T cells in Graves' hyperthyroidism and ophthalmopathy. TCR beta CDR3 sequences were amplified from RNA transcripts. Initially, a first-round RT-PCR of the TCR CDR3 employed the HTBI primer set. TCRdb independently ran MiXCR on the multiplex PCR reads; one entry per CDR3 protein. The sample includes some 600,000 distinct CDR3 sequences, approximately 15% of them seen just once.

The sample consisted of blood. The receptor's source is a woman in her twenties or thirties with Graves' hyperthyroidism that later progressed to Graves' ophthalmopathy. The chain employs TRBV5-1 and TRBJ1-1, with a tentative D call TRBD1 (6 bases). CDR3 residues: CASSLGRQGLNTEAFF. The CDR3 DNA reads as TGCGCCAGCAGCTTGGGACGGCAGGGGCTGAACACTGAAGCTTTCTTT.